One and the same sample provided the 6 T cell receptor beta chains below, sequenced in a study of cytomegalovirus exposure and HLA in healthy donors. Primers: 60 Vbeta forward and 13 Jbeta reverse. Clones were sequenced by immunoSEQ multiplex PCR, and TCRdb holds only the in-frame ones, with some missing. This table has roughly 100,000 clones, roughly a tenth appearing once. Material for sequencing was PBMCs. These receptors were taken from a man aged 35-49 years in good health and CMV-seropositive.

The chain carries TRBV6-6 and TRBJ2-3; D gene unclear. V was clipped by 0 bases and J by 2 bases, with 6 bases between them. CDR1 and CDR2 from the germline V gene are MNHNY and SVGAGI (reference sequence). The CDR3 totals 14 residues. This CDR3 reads CASSYSRNTDTQYF. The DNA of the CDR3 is TGTGCCAGCAGTTACTCCAGAAACACAGATACGCAGTATTTT.

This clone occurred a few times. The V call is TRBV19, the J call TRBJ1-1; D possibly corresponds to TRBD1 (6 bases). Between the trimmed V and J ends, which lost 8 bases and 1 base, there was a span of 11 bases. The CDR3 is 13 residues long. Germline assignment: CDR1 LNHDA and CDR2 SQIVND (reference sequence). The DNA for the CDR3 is TGTGCCAGTGGGGACACGCCGAACACTGAAGCTTTCTTT. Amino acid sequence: CASGDTPNTEAFF.

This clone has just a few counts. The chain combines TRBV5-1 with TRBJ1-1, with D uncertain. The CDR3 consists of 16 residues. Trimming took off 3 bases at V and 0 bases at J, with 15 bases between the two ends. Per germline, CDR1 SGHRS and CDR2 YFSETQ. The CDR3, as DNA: TGCGCCAGCAGCTCCCGAGGACTGCTGATGAACACTGAAGCTTTCTTT. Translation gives CASSSRGLLMNTEAFF.

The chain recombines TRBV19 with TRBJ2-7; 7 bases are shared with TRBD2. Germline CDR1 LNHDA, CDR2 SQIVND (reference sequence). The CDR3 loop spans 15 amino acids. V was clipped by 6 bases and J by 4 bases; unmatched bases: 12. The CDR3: CASRWVGTTGYEQYF. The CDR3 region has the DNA TGTGCCAGTAGATGGGTTGGGACTACGGGTTACGAGCAGTACTTC.

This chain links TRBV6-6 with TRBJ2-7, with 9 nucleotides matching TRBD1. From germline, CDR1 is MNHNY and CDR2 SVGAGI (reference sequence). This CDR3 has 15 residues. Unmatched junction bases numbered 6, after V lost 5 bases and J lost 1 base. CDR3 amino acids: CASSAGQGGSYEQYF. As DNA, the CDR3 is TGTGCCAGCAGTGCGGGACAGGGTGGATCCTACGAGCAGTACTTC.

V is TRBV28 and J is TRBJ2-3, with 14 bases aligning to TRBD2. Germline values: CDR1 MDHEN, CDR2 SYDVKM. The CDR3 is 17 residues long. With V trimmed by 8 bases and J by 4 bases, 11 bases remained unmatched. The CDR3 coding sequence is TGTGCCAGCGAGACTAGCGGGAGGGTACCGGGGGCAGATACGCAGTATTTT. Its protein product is CASETSGRVPGADTQYF.